These 22 T cell receptor beta chains share one sample of origin, sequenced in a study of T cells in Graves' hyperthyroidism and ophthalmopathy. TCR beta CDR3 regions were amplified from RNA transcripts. A first-round RT-PCR of the TCR CDR3 used the HTBI primer set. Using its own MiXCR run on the multiplex PCR reads, TCRdb lists one record per CDR3 protein. Among hundreds of thousands of distinct CDR3 sequences listed, around a third were seen once. Sequencing was performed on blood. The source is a woman in her 40s with Graves' hyperthyroidism.

There are a few counts of this clonotype. The rearrangement links TRBV12-3 or TRBV12-4 to TRBJ1-5, with D uncertain. CDR3 length equals 13 residues. Trimming cost V 6 bases and J 0 bases, with 6 bases left between them. In DNA form, the CDR3 reads TGTGCCAGCAGCCCACCTAGCAATCAGCCCCAGCATTTT. Translating it yields CASSPPSNQPQHF.

The table lists this clonotype with many counts. The genes are TRBV29-1 and TRBJ2-7, with a weak D call TRBD1 (6 bases). The V end was cut by 6 bases, the J end by 0 bases, with 15 bases between. Germline lookup yields CDR1 SQVTM and CDR2 ANQGSEA. The CDR3 consists of 14 residues. The CDR3 protein is CSVTGTKSSYEQYF. The CDR3 DNA reads as TGCAGCGTGACCGGGACAAAAAGCTCCTACGAGCAGTACTTC.

Notes on this clonotype: It is likely a read error, because the conserved phenylalanine at the end of the CDR3 is missing. The chain couples TRBV10-2 to TRBJ1-1; the D gene is possibly TRBD1 (5 bases). Germline loops: CDR1 WSHSY, CDR2 SAAADI. The CDR3 extends over 12 amino acids. Trimming removed 6 bases from V and 6 bases from J, with 11 bases in between. CDR3 nucleotides: TGCGCCAGCAGCTTGCCAGGGCCTGAAGCTTTCCTT. Its protein is CASSLPGPEAFL.

This clonotype has only a few counts. The CDR3 sequence is CSARPQPSTEAFF. CDR3 nucleotide sequence: TGCAGTGCTAGGCCCCAGCCGAGCACTGAAGCTTTCTTT. The chain links TRBV20-1 to TRBJ1-1; D is unresolved. This CDR3 comprises 13 residues. Germline CDR1 and CDR2: DFQATT and SNEGSKA (reference sequence). The germline V and J ends were trimmed by 3 bases and 4 bases, with 12 bases remaining between them.

This rearrangement joins TRBV20-1 to TRBJ1-1, with no clear D. Trimming stripped 3 bases from V and 2 bases from J, with 7 bases between. CDR3 length equals 12 residues. From germline, CDR1 is DFQATT and CDR2 SNEGSKA (reference sequence). The CDR3 coding sequence is TGCAGTGCTAGTATGGGCAACACTGAAGCTTTCTTT. Protein product: CSASMGNTEAFF.

This sequence joins TRBV20-1 and TRBJ2-2; 10 nucleotides line up with TRBD2. Per the germline V gene, CDR1 is DFQATT and CDR2 is SNEGSKA (reference sequence). V shed 6 bases, J shed 4 bases, and the junction held 11 bases outside the gene matches. The CDR3 consists of 16 residues. The CDR3, as DNA: TGCAGTGCACCGAGCGGGAGGGCCGACGGCACCGGGGAGCTGTTTTTT. It yields the protein CSAPSGRADGTGELFF.

This clonotype was counted at least ten times. This chain uses TRBV10-3 with TRBJ2-5, with D possibly being TRBD2 (6 bases). This CDR3 is built from 13 residues. Germline CDR1 reads ENHRY; CDR2 reads SYGVKD. Trimming left V 10 bases short and J 3 bases short, with 15 bases between. This chain's CDR3 is CATGLAGKETQYF. In nucleotides, the CDR3 is TGTGCCACCGGCTTGGCGGGGAAAGAGACCCAGTACTTC.

This clonotype showed up just a few times. The J gene is TRBJ2-2, the V gene TRBV5-1, with 11 bases matching TRBD2. Germline CDR1 reads SGHRS; CDR2 reads YFSETQ. CDR3 size: 18 residues. J lost 8 bases, V lost 4 bases, and 16 bases had no gene match. DNA for the CDR3: TGCGCCAGCAGCCAAGGACCGAACCCCACTAGCGGGGGAGGGGAGCTGTTTTTT. As protein: CASSQGPNPTSGGGELFF.

This clonotype was detected only a few times. The CDR3: CASSLQGAVTEAFF. CDR3 nucleotide sequence: TGTGCCAGCAGTTTACAGGGGGCAGTAACTGAAGCTTTCTTT. The V and J genes are TRBV7-6 and TRBJ1-1; 9 positions match TRBD1. Germline V gene sequence: CDR1 SGHVS, CDR2 FNYEAQ. J was trimmed by 5 bases and V by 6 bases; bases with no gene match: 7. There are 14 residues in the CDR3.

About this clonotype itself: The junction departs from the called germline gene at one end, perhaps through a read error. The chain combines TRBV6-5 with TRBJ2-7, with D tentatively TRBD2 (6 bases). Germline V gene data show CDR1 as MNHEY and CDR2 as SVGAGI. The CDR3 is 17 amino acids. CDR3 sequence reads: CAISEVSGFLSSYEQYF. The DNA for the CDR3 is TGTGCCATCAGTGAGGTCAGCGGGTTTCTAAGCTCCTACGAGCAGTACTTC.

The chain is built from TRBV7-9 and TRBJ1-1; the match to TRBD1 covers 9 bases. Per germline, CDR1 SEHNR and CDR2 FQNEAQ (reference sequence). The CDR3 sequence is 15 residues long. With 4 bases clipped from V and 5 bases from J, the junction kept 8 bases outside the gene matches. The CDR3 nucleotides read TGTGCCAGCAGCTGGTGGGGGACAGGGTCGACTGAAGCTTTCTTT. Translating gives CASSWWGTGSTEAFF.

This clonotype was counted a few times. This sequence joins TRBV7-2 and TRBJ2-2; possible D gene TRBD2, 5 bases. Trimming stripped 5 bases from V and 0 bases from J, with 13 bases between. The CDR3 loop spans 16 amino acids. Looked up from germline, CDR1 is SGHTA and CDR2 is FQGNSA. CDR3 residues: CASSSVPAANTGELFF. CDR3 bases: TGTGCCAGCAGCAGTGTTCCAGCGGCGAACACCGGGGAGCTGTTTTTT.

V is TRBV12-3 or TRBV12-4 and J is TRBJ2-7; D may correspond to TRBD1 or TRBD2 (6 bases each). V was pared by 5 bases and J by 4 bases, with 12 bases between. The CDR3 is 13 residues long. Written as DNA, the CDR3 is TGTGCCAGCAGTATCGGGGGCCGGTACGAGCAGTACTTC. Translation gives CASSIGGRYEQYF.

This clonotype was counted ten times or more. The chain employs TRBV7-9 and TRBJ2-7, with TRBD1 matching over 9 bases. The germline V gene encodes CDR1 SEHNR and CDR2 FQNEAQ (reference sequence). Trimming at V came to 4 bases and at J to 6 bases, leaving 13 bases not matched to a gene. This CDR3 is built from 16 residues. CDR3: CASSSWRGQGFSEQYF. CDR3 coding DNA: TGTGCCAGCAGCTCCTGGAGGGGACAGGGCTTCTCCGAGCAGTACTTC.

The gene calls are TRBV29-1 and TRBJ2-5; 8 positions match TRBD1. The ends lost 8 bases at V and 7 bases at J; junction bases unmatched: 18. Germline lookup yields CDR1 SQVTM and CDR2 ANQGSEA. The CDR3 consists of 15 residues. The CDR3 protein is CSQQGASLVVGTQYF. As DNA, the CDR3 is TGCAGCCAGCAGGGGGCCAGCCTCGTGGTGGGGACCCAGTACTTC.

This clonotype appeared many times. The chain employs TRBV7-2 and TRBJ1-3; maybe TRBD1 (6 bases). CDR1 SGHTA and CDR2 FQGNSA come from the germline V gene. Trimming left V 2 bases short and J 0 bases short, with 11 bases between. This CDR3 region has 16 residues. For the CDR3, the DNA is TGTGCCAGCAGCTTATTGACAGGCTTCTCTGGAAACACCATATATTTT. It specifies CASSLLTGFSGNTIYF.

This clonotype occurred many times. This rearrangement joins TRBV29-1 to TRBJ1-3; no reliable D call. The CDR3 totals 15 residues. Germline CDR1 SQVTM, CDR2 ANQGSEA. The V gene lost 4 bases and the J gene lost 2 bases, with 15 bases spanning the gap. The CDR3 DNA sequence: TGCAGCGTTGCCCCCCTCGGCGGAGCTGGAAACACCATATATTTT. Translating gives CSVAPLGGAGNTIYF.

This clonotype was detected a few times. This chain connects TRBV5-1 to TRBJ2-5, with D unclear. The CDR3 covers 13 residues. Trimming took 1 base from V and 10 from J, leaving 14 bases between them. Germline CDR1 is SGHRS and CDR2 is YFSETQ. The CDR3: CASSLSFLSVQYF. CDR3 sequence (DNA): TGCGCCAGCAGCTTGTCCTTTCTGTCGGTCCAGTACTTC.

This clonotype turned up a few times. The J gene is TRBJ1-1, the V gene TRBV9; TRBD1 agrees at 11 bases. Trimming removed 3 bases from V and 7 bases from J; junction bases left unmatched: 11. The V gene's germline CDR1 is SGDLS and CDR2 YYNGEE. The CDR3 covers 16 residues. The CDR3, as DNA: TGTGCCAGCAGCGGAGGGACAGGGGGAACTTTTTATGAAGCTTTCTTT. The encoded protein is CASSGGTGGTFYEAFF.

At least ten counts were recorded for this clonotype. This sequence joins TRBV29-1 and TRBJ2-7, with D perhaps matching TRBD1 (7 bases). There are 14 residues in the CDR3. Germline CDR1 is SQVTM and CDR2 is ANQGSEA. V lost 1 base to trimming and J lost 6 bases, with 16 bases between them. The CDR3 sequence: CSVEVGGGSFEQYF. CDR3 DNA: TGCAGCGTTGAAGTCGGAGGGGGCAGTTTCGAGCAGTACTTC.

This clonotype was found a few times. The chain is built from TRBV10-3 and TRBJ1-2, with D tentatively TRBD1 (6 bases). CDR1 is ENHRY and CDR2 is SYGVKD in the germline V gene. V lost 11 bases to trimming and J lost 2 bases, with 12 bases between them. The CDR3 spans 12 residues. DNA for the CDR3: TGTGCCCTGGCAGGGGAGAACTATGGCTACACCTTC. Protein: CALAGENYGYTF.

This clonotype was counted at least ten times. This chain uses TRBV29-1 with TRBJ1-3; tentatively, D is TRBD1 (5 bases). This CDR3 is built from 13 residues. V lost 7 bases and J 0 bases, leaving 10 bases between the germline ends. Germline V lookup: CDR1 SQVTM, CDR2 ANQGSEA. CDR3 in DNA: TGCAGCGCGTACGGGGGCTCTGGAAACACCATATATTTT. Protein sequence: CSAYGGSGNTIYF.